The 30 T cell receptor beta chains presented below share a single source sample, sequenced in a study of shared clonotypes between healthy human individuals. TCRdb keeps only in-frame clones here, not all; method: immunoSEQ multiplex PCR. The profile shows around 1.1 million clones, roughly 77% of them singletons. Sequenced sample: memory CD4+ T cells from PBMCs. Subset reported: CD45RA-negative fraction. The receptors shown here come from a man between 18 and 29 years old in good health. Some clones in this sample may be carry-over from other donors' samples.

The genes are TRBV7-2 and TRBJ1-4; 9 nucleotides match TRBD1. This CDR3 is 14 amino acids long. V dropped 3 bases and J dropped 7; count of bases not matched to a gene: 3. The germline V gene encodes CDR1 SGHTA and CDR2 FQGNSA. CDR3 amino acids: CASSFTGGGEKLFF. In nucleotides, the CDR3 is TGTGCCAGCAGCTTTACAGGGGGCGGTGAAAAACTGTTTTTT.

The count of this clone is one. The CDR3 DNA reads TGTGCCAGCAGCCAGGACAGGGGTTCCGCCTACGAGCAGTACTTC. Residues: CASSQDRGSAYEQYF. The chain uses TRBV6-1 and TRBJ2-5, with TRBD1 matching 9 bases. The J call may be faulty, since TRBJ2-7 better matches the DNA end. The CDR3 has 15 residues. Germline-derived CDR1 and CDR2 are MNHNS and SASEGT.

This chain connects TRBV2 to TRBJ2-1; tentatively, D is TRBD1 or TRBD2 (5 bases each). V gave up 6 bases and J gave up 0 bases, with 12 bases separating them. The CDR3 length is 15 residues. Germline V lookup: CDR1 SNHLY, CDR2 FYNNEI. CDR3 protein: CASRGRPGSYNEQFF. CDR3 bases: TGTGCCAGCAGGGGACGTCCGGGCTCCTACAATGAGCAGTTCTTC.

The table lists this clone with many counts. The chain's CDR3 is CASSFQGIGDTQYF. CDR3 sequence (DNA): TGTGCCAGCAGTTTCCAGGGGATTGGAGATACGCAGTATTTT. J is TRBJ2-3 and V is TRBV2; D possibly corresponds to TRBD1 (6 bases). The germline V gene encodes CDR1 SNHLY and CDR2 FYNNEI. The CDR3 spans 14 residues. Trimming removed 5 bases at V and 5 bases at J, with 14 bases between.

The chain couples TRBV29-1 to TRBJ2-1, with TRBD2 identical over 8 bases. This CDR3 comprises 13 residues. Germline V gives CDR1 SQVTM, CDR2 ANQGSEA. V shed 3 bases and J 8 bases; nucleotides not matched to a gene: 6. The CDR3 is CSVEGSGTYEQFF. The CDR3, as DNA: TGCAGCGTTGAGGGTAGCGGGACCTATGAGCAGTTCTTC.

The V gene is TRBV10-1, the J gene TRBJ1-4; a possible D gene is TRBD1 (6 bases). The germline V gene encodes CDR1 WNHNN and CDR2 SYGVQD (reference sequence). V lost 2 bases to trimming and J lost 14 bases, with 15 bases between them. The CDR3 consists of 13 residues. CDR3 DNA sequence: TGCGCCAGCAGTGAGACCCATGCGACAGGCCTGTTTTTT. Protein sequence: CASSETHATGLFF.

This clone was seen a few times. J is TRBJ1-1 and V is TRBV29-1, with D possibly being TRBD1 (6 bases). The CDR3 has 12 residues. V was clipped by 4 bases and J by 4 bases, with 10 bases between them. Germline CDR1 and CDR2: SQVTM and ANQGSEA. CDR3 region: CSVARGGTEAFF. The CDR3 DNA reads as TGCAGCGTTGCCAGGGGTGGCACTGAAGCTTTCTTT.

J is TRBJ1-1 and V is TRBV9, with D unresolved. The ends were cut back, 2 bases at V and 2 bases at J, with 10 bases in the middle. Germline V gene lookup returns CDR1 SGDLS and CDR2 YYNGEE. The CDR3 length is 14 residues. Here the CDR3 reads CASSVSGVNTEAFF. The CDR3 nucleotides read TGTGCCAGCAGCGTTTCTGGGGTCAACACTGAAGCTTTCTTT.

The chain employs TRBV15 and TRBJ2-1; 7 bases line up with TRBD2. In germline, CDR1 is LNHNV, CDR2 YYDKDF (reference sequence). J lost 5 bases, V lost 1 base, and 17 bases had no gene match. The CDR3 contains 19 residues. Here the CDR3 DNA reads TGTGCCACCAGCAGAGGTGGCCGGGACTGGGACTACGGGGACAATGAGCAGTTCTTC. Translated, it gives CATSRGGRDWDYGDNEQFF.

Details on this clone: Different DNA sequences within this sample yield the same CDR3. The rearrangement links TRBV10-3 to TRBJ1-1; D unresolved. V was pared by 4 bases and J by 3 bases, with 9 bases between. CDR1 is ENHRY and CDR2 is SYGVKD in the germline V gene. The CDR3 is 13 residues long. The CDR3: CAISGAADTEAFF. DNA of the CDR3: TGTGCCATCAGTGGGGCCGCGGACACTGAAGCTTTCTTT.

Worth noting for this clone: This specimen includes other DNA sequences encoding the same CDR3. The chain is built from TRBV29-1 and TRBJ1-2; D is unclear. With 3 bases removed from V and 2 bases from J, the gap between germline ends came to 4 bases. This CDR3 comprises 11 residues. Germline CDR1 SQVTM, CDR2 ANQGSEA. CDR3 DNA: TGCAGCGTTGAGCCCAACTATGGCTACACCTTC. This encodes CSVEPNYGYTF.

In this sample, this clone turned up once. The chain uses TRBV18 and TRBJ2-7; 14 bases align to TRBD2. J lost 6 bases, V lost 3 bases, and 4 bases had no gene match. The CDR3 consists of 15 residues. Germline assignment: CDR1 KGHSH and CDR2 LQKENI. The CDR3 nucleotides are TGTGCCAGCTCACCTGGGACTAGCGGGAGAGGCGAGCAGTACTTC. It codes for CASSPGTSGRGEQYF. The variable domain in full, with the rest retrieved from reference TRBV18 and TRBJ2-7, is NAGVMQNPRHLVRRRGQEARLRCSPMKGHSHVYWYRQLPEEGLKFMVYLQKENIIDESGMPKERFSAEFPKEGPSILRIQQVVRGDSAAYFCASSPGTSGRGEQYFGPGTRLTVT.

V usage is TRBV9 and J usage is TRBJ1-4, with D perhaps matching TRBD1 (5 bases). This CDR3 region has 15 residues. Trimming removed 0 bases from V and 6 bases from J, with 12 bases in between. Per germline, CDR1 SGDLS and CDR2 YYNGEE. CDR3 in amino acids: CASSVAGTVDEKLFF. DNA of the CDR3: TGTGCCAGCAGCGTAGCTGGGACGGTTGATGAAAAACTGTTTTTT.

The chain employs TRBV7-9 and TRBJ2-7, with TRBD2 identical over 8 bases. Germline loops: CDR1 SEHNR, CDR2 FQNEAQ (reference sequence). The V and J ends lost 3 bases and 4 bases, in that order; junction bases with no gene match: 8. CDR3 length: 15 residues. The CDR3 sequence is CASSFQTSGSYEQYF. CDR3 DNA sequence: TGTGCCAGCAGCTTCCAAACAAGCGGGAGTTACGAGCAGTACTTC.

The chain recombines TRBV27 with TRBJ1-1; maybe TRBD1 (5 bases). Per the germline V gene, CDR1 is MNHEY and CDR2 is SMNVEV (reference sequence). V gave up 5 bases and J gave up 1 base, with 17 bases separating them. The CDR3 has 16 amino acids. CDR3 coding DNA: TGTGCCAGCAGTACCCACCCGGGACGGACGAACACTGAAGCTTTCTTT. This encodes CASSTHPGRTNTEAFF.

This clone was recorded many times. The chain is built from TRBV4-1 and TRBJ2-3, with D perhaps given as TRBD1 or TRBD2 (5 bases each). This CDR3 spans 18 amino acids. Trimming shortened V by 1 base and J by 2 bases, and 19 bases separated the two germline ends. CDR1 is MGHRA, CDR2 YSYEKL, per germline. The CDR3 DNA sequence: TGCGCCAGCAGCCAAGTTGCAGGGTCTAGCTCCTCCACAGATACGCAGTATTTT. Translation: CASSQVAGSSSSTDTQYF.

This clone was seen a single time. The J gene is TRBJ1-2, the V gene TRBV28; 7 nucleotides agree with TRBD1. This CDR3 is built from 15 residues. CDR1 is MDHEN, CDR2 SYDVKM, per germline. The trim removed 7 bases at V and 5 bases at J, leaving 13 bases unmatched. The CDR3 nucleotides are TGTGCCAGCACTCAACAGGGGATCAAGCTATATGGCTACACCTTC. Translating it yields CASTQQGIKLYGYTF.

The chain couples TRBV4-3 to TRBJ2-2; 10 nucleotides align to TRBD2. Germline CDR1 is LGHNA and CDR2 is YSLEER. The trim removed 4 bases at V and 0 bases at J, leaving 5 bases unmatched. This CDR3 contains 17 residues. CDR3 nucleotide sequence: TGCGCCAGCAGCCGCGCTACTAGCGGGACGAACACCGGGGAGCTGTTTTTT. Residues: CASSRATSGTNTGELFF.

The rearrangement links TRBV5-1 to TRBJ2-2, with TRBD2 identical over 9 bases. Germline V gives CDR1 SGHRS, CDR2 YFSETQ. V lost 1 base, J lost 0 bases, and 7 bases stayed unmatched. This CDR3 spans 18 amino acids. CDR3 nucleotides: TGCGCCAGCAGCTTGAGGGTGAGCGGGAGGTCGAACACCGGGGAGCTGTTTTTT. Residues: CASSLRVSGRSNTGELFF.

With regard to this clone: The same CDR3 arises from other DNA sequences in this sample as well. As DNA, the CDR3 is TGTGCCAGCGGGTACCTCTACAATGAGCAGTTCTTC. Its protein is CASGYLYNEQFF. The V gene is TRBV6-5, the J gene TRBJ2-1, with no clear D. CDR1 is MNHEY, CDR2 SVGAGI, per germline. Trimming removed 8 bases at V and 3 bases at J, with 8 bases between. The CDR3 spans 12 residues.

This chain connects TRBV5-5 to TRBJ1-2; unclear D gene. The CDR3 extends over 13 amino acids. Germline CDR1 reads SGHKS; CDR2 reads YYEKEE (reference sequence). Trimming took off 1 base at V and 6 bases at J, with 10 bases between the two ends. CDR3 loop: CASSLLTVDGYTF. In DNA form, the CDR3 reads TGTGCCAGCAGCTTGCTTACCGTGGATGGCTACACCTTC.

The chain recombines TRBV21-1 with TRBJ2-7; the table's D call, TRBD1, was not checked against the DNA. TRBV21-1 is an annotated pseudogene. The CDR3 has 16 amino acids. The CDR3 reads CASSTGPTGDSYEQYF. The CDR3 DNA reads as TGTGCCAGCAGCACAGGCCCGACAGGGGACTCCTACGAGCAGTACTTC.

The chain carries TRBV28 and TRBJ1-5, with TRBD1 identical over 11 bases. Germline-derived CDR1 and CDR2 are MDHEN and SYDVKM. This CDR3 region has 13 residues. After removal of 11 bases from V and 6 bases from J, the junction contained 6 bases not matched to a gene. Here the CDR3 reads CACAGTGGQPQHF. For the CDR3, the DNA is TGTGCCTGCGCCGGGACAGGGGGTCAGCCCCAGCATTTT.

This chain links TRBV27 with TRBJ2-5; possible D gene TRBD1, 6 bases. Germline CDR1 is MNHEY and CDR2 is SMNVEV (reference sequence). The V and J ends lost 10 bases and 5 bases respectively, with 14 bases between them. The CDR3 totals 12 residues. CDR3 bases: TGTGCCACCGCAGGGGCAGGGGAGACCCAGTACTTC. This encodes CATAGAGETQYF.

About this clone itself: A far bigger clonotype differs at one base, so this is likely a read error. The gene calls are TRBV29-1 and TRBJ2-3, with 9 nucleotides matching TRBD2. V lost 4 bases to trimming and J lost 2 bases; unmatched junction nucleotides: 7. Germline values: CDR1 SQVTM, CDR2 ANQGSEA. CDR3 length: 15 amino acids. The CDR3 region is CSVGVSGRNTDTQYF. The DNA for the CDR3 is TGCAGCGTTGGGGTTAGCGGGAGAAACACAGATACGCAGTATTTT.

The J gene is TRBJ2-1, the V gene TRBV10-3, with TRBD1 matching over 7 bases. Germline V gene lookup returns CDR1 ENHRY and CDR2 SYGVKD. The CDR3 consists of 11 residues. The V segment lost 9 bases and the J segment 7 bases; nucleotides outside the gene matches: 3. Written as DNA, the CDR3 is TGTGCCATAGGGGGCGGGAATGAGCAGTTCTTC. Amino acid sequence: CAIGGGNEQFF.

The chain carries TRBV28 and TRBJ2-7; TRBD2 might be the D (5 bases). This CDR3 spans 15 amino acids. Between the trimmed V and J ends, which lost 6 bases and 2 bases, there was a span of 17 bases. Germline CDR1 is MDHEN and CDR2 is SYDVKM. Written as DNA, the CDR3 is TGTGCCAGCAGCTCCTCGGGTCTAGCACCCTACGAGCAGTACTTC. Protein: CASSSSGLAPYEQYF.

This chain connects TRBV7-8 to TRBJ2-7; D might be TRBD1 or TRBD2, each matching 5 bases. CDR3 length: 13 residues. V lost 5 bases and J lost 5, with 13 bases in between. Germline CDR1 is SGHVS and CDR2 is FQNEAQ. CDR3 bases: TGTGCCAGCAGCCCAGGGCCGGGGAACGAGCAGTACTTC. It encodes CASSPGPGNEQYF.

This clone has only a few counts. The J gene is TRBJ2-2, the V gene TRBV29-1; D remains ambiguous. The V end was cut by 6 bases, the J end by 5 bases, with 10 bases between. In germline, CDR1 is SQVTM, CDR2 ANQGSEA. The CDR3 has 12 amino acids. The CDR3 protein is CSVKSITGELFF. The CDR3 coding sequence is TGCAGCGTAAAAAGTATTACCGGGGAGCTGTTTTTT.

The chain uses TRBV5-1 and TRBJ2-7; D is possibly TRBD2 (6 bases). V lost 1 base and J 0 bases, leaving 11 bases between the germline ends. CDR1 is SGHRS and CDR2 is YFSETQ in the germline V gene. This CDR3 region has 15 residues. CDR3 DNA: TGCGCCAGCAGCTTGATGGCGGGGAACTCCTACGAGCAGTACTTC. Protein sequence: CASSLMAGNSYEQYF.